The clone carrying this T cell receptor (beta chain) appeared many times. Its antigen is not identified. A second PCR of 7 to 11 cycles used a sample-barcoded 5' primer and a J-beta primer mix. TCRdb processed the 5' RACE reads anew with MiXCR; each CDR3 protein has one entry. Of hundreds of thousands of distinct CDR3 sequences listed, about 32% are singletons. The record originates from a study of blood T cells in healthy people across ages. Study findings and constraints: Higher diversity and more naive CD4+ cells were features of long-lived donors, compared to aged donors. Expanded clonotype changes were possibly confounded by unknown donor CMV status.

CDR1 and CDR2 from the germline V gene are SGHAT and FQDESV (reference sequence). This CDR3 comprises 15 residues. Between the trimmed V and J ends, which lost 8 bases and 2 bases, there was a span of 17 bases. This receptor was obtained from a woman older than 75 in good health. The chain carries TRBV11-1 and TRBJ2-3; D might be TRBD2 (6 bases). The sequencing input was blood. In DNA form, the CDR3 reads TGTGCCAGCGGGGGTTTGGGACTTCACACAGATACGCAGTATTTT. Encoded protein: CASGGLGLHTDTQYF.